This TCR beta chain was sequenced for a study of blood T cell repertoires in COVID-19. Study-level information: Nucleic acid was either cDNA or gDNA, and it came from T cells, B-cell-depleted T cells, or PBMCs.

From germline, CDR1 is MNHNS and CDR2 SASEGT. Trimming took 0 bases from V and 4 from J, leaving 7 bases between them. The CDR3 consists of 14 residues. As concerns this clone: This sample also contains other DNA sequences that code for the same CDR3.

The repertoire was sequenced with immunoSEQ multiplex PCR; TCRdb's copy has only in-frame clones and lacks some. The sample carries some 300,000 clones, more than 85% recorded once. Participants were aged roughly 18 to 90 years, lived in around 22 US areas, and enrolled virtually. Individuals in the exposed group had encountered a COVID-19 case within 2 weeks preceding study entry. The sequence came from a woman in her twenties or thirties who had been exposed to COVID-19. The genes are TRBV6-1 and TRBJ1-5; TRBD1 is a possible D gene (5 bases). The sequenced material came from PBMCs or T cells enriched from blood (not recorded which). In DNA form, the CDR3 reads TGTGCCAGCAGTGAAGCGGGGGGTAATCAGCCCCAGCATTTT. As protein: CASSEAGGNQPQHF.